These T cell receptor beta chains were read from a single sample in a study of identical twins. TCRdb re-derived calls from the 5' RACE reads in MiXCR, one entry per CDR3 protein. The sample carries approximately 690,000 distinct CDR3 sequences, roughly 6% recorded once. The material sequenced was naive T cells sorted from blood. Source of these receptors: a man between 18 and 29 years old in good health. The CDR3 runs from the conserved cysteine through the conserved F or W. D genes are given only for firm matches. Clone size is not always given. Where it is, it says once, few, many or a class for expanded clones.

j_call: TRBJ1-4
v_call: TRBV20-1
clone_size: many
d_call: -
cdr3_nt: TGCAGTGCTAGCAGGGAGCAACTGTTTTTT
cdr3_aa: CSASREQLFF

j_call: TRBJ2-5
v_call: TRBV5-1
clone_size: -
d_call: -
cdr3_nt: TGCGCCAGCAGCTGGGGGATGGCGGAGACCCAGTACTTC
cdr3_aa: CASSWGMAETQYF

j_call: TRBJ2-1
v_call: TRBV5-1
clone_size: many
d_call: TRBD2
cdr3_nt: TGCGCCAGCAGTAAAAGCCCCGGACTAGCGGGAGTTGAGCAGTTCTTC
cdr3_aa: CASSKSPGLAGVEQFF

j_call: TRBJ2-2
v_call: TRBV6-1
clone_size: many
d_call: -
cdr3_nt: TGTGCCAGCAGACCCCCTACAGGGAACACCGGGGAGCTGTTTTTT
cdr3_aa: CASRPPTGNTGELFF

j_call: TRBJ2-7
v_call: TRBV4-3
clone_size: many
d_call: TRBD2
cdr3_nt: TGCGCCAGCAGCCAAGGTTTTAGCGGGGACTACGAGCAGTACTTC
cdr3_aa: CASSQGFSGDYEQYF

j_call: TRBJ1-5
v_call: TRBV20-1
clone_size: -
d_call: TRBD1
cdr3_nt: TGCAGCGGGATAGACAGGGGTGGAAATCAGCCCCAGCATTTT
cdr3_aa: CSGIDRGGNQPQHF

j_call: TRBJ2-5
v_call: TRBV28
clone_size: few
d_call: TRBD1
cdr3_nt: TGTGCCAGCAGCTTCATCGACAGGGTATATCAAGAGACCCAGTACTTC
cdr3_aa: CASSFIDRVYQETQYF

j_call: TRBJ2-7
v_call: TRBV6-5
clone_size: many
d_call: -
cdr3_nt: TGTGCCAGCAGTTACGCCGGGGGCGAGCAGTACTTC
cdr3_aa: CASSYAGGEQYF

j_call: TRBJ2-4
v_call: TRBV6-1
clone_size: few
d_call: -
cdr3_nt: TGTGCCAGCAACCGGGCCCTCGAACCGCTAGCCAAAAACATTCAGTACTTC
cdr3_aa: CASNRALEPLAKNIQYF

j_call: TRBJ2-1
v_call: TRBV20-1
clone_size: -
d_call: -
cdr3_nt: TGCAGTGCTAGAGATCTTTTCTCCTCTTCCTACAATGAGCAGTTCTTC
cdr3_aa: CSARDLFSSSYNEQFF

j_call: TRBJ2-1
v_call: TRBV12-3/TRBV12-4
clone_size: many
d_call: TRBD2
cdr3_nt: TGTGCCAGCAGTCAAACAATAGCGGGAGCCTACAATGAGCAGTTCTTC
cdr3_aa: CASSQTIAGAYNEQFF

j_call: TRBJ2-1
v_call: TRBV2
clone_size: many
d_call: TRBD2
cdr3_nt: TGTGCCAGCAGTCGAACGGGACTAGCGGGAATGAATGAGCAGTTCTTC
cdr3_aa: CASSRTGLAGMNEQFF

j_call: TRBJ2-1
v_call: TRBV6-5
clone_size: -
d_call: TRBD1
cdr3_nt: TGTGCCAGCAGTTACGTCCCGGGACAGGGGAGCGAGCAGTTCTTC
cdr3_aa: CASSYVPGQGSEQFF

j_call: TRBJ2-7
v_call: TRBV20-1
clone_size: many
d_call: TRBD2
cdr3_nt: TGCAGTGCTAGAGGGGCGTTAGCGGGCTACGAGCAGTACTTC
cdr3_aa: CSARGALAGYEQYF

j_call: TRBJ2-7
v_call: TRBV28
clone_size: many
d_call: -
cdr3_nt: TGTGCCAGCAGTTTTTCCCTCTACGAGCAGTACTTC
cdr3_aa: CASSFSLYEQYF

j_call: TRBJ1-1
v_call: TRBV4-2
clone_size: few
d_call: -
cdr3_nt: TGTGCCAGCAGCCAAGAAGGCCAGCCCTTGATGAACACTGAAGCTTTCTTT
cdr3_aa: CASSQEGQPLMNTEAFF

j_call: TRBJ1-6
v_call: TRBV6-1
clone_size: -
d_call: -
cdr3_nt: TGTGCCACCGGACCTGGACGGTGGGGTTCACCCCTCCACTTT
cdr3_aa: CATGPGRWGSPLHF

j_call: TRBJ2-1
v_call: TRBV5-1
clone_size: -
d_call: -
cdr3_nt: TGCGCCAGCATCCCATCGGACTCTTCCTTATACAATGAGCAGTTCTTC
cdr3_aa: CASIPSDSSLYNEQFF

j_call: TRBJ2-5
v_call: TRBV9
clone_size: -
d_call: -
cdr3_nt: TGTGCCAGCAGCGTAGTCGGCGTTGGGGAGACCCAGTACTTC
cdr3_aa: CASSVVGVGETQYF

j_call: TRBJ2-3
v_call: TRBV24-1
clone_size: few
d_call: -
cdr3_nt: TGTGCCACCAGTGAAGCGCCTAGCACAGATACGCAGTATTTT
cdr3_aa: CATSEAPSTDTQYF

j_call: TRBJ2-1
v_call: TRBV18
clone_size: -
d_call: TRBD1
cdr3_nt: TGTGCCAGCTCACCAGCCGGGACAGGGGTCAATGAGCAGTTCTTC
cdr3_aa: CASSPAGTGVNEQFF

j_call: TRBJ2-1
v_call: TRBV6-2/TRBV6-3
clone_size: -
d_call: TRBD2
cdr3_nt: TGTGCCAGCAGTTACCCCCAGGGTAGCGGGAGGGCCAGGAACGGGGATGAGCAGTTCTTC
cdr3_aa: CASSYPQGSGRARNGDEQFF

j_call: TRBJ2-3
v_call: TRBV12-3/TRBV12-4
clone_size: many
d_call: TRBD2
cdr3_nt: TGTGCCAGCAGTTTTTGGGAGGGAAGCACAGATACGCAGTATTTT
cdr3_aa: CASSFWEGSTDTQYF

j_call: TRBJ1-1
v_call: TRBV6-5
clone_size: many
d_call: -
cdr3_nt: TGTGCCAGCATTAGTTGGATCATGAACACTGAAGCTTTCTTT
cdr3_aa: CASISWIMNTEAFF

j_call: TRBJ2-7
v_call: TRBV5-1
clone_size: few
d_call: TRBD1
cdr3_nt: TGCGCCAGCAGCCGCGCCGGGACAGGGGGGAACGAGCAGTACTTC
cdr3_aa: CASSRAGTGGNEQYF

j_call: TRBJ2-1
v_call: TRBV6-5
clone_size: few
d_call: TRBD2
cdr3_nt: TGTGCCAGCAGTTACTCGCAGGGAGGGTCCTACAATGAGCAGTTCTTC
cdr3_aa: CASSYSQGGSYNEQFF

j_call: TRBJ2-1
v_call: TRBV10-3
clone_size: many
d_call: TRBD2
cdr3_nt: TGTGCCACTAGCGGGAGCGCGAAAACGGATGAGCAGTTCTTC
cdr3_aa: CATSGSAKTDEQFF

j_call: TRBJ1-6
v_call: TRBV7-9
clone_size: many
d_call: -
cdr3_nt: TGTGCCAGCAGCTTGCCGGGTCCGTATAATTCACCCCTCCACTTT
cdr3_aa: CASSLPGPYNSPLHF

j_call: TRBJ1-1
v_call: TRBV24-1
clone_size: many
d_call: TRBD1
cdr3_nt: TGTGCCACCAGTGGAGGGGGCAGAAGCACTGAAGCTTTCTTT
cdr3_aa: CATSGGGRSTEAFF

j_call: TRBJ2-3
v_call: TRBV10-2
clone_size: many
d_call: -
cdr3_nt: TGCGCCAGCAGCGGGCTAGAAACCACAGATACGCAGTATTTT
cdr3_aa: CASSGLETTDTQYF

j_call: TRBJ2-1
v_call: TRBV30
clone_size: few
d_call: TRBD2
cdr3_nt: TGTGCCTGGAGCCTCGGGTCTAGCGGGGGTGAGCAGTTCTTC
cdr3_aa: CAWSLGSSGGEQFF

j_call: TRBJ2-3
v_call: TRBV29-1
clone_size: many
d_call: -
cdr3_nt: TGCAGCGTTAGGGCCACCGTGGGATTCACAGATACGCAGTATTTT
cdr3_aa: CSVRATVGFTDTQYF

j_call: TRBJ2-7
v_call: TRBV28
clone_size: many
d_call: TRBD2
cdr3_nt: TGTGCCAGCAGTTTAGGGGGACTAGCGGGACACACCTACGAGCAGTACTTC
cdr3_aa: CASSLGGLAGHTYEQYF

j_call: TRBJ2-3
v_call: TRBV7-9
clone_size: -
d_call: TRBD2
cdr3_nt: TGTGCCAGCAGCCCGCGGGAGGGCCTGAAAGATACGCAGTATTTT
cdr3_aa: CASSPREGLKDTQYF

j_call: TRBJ2-1
v_call: TRBV10-3
clone_size: many
d_call: -
cdr3_nt: TGTGCCATCGGAGATAGCGGTCGCAATGAGCAGTTCTTC
cdr3_aa: CAIGDSGRNEQFF

j_call: TRBJ1-4
v_call: TRBV19
clone_size: -
d_call: -
cdr3_nt: TGTGCCAGTAGAAAAGAGCCAGGCAACGAAAAACTGTTTTTT
cdr3_aa: CASRKEPGNEKLFF

j_call: TRBJ2-5
v_call: TRBV7-9
clone_size: -
d_call: TRBD1
cdr3_nt: TGTGCCAGCAGCCGACGGACAGGGGGGCAAGAGACCCAGTACTTC
cdr3_aa: CASSRRTGGQETQYF

j_call: TRBJ2-1
v_call: TRBV27
clone_size: many
d_call: TRBD2
cdr3_nt: TGTGCCAGCAGCGACACTAGCGGGAACTACAATGAGCAGTTCTTC
cdr3_aa: CASSDTSGNYNEQFF

j_call: TRBJ1-5
v_call: TRBV6-1
clone_size: -
d_call: -
cdr3_nt: TGTGCCAGCAGCCTAAGCACGGATCAGCCCCAGCATTTT
cdr3_aa: CASSLSTDQPQHF

j_call: TRBJ1-2
v_call: TRBV12-3/TRBV12-4
clone_size: -
d_call: -
cdr3_nt: TGTGCCAGCAGTTCCCTCTTGGCAGGGGAGGATGGCTACACCTTC
cdr3_aa: CASSSLLAGEDGYTF

j_call: TRBJ1-1
v_call: TRBV5-1
clone_size: few
d_call: TRBD1
cdr3_nt: TGCGCCAGCAGCTTGCCCCAGGCAGGGGGGGTCGCTGAAGCTTTCTTT
cdr3_aa: CASSLPQAGGVAEAFF

j_call: TRBJ2-5
v_call: TRBV20-1
clone_size: -
d_call: TRBD2
cdr3_nt: TGCAGTGCTAGGGTACCGGGACTAGCGGATAGCGGGGCCCAGTACTTC
cdr3_aa: CSARVPGLADSGAQYF

j_call: TRBJ1-2
v_call: TRBV12-3/TRBV12-4
clone_size: many
d_call: -
cdr3_nt: TGTGCCAGCAGTCTTTTGAAGGGTTTTGGCTACACCTTC
cdr3_aa: CASSLLKGFGYTF

j_call: TRBJ2-1
v_call: TRBV19
clone_size: -
d_call: -
cdr3_nt: TGTGCCAGTAATGACTTCTCCTACAATGAGCAGTTCTTC
cdr3_aa: CASNDFSYNEQFF

j_call: TRBJ2-3
v_call: TRBV20-1
clone_size: many
d_call: -
cdr3_nt: TGCAGTGCTAGTCGGGAATGGTCAGATACGCAGTATTTT
cdr3_aa: CSASREWSDTQYF

j_call: TRBJ2-3
v_call: TRBV29-1
clone_size: many
d_call: -
cdr3_nt: TGCAGCGTTGTAGGCCATACGCAGTATTTT
cdr3_aa: CSVVGHTQYF

j_call: TRBJ2-2
v_call: TRBV27
clone_size: many
d_call: -
cdr3_nt: TGTGCCAGCAGTCCACGGACTCGCTCGAACGGGGAGCTGTTTTTT
cdr3_aa: CASSPRTRSNGELFF

j_call: TRBJ2-5
v_call: TRBV7-9
clone_size: many
d_call: -
cdr3_nt: TGTGCCAGCAGCGAAGAATGGACCCAGTACTTC
cdr3_aa: CASSEEWTQYF

j_call: TRBJ2-3
v_call: TRBV3-1
clone_size: -
d_call: TRBD1
cdr3_nt: TGTGCCAGCAGTAGAATCCTCGGGACAGGGGGGACAGATACGCAGTATTTT
cdr3_aa: CASSRILGTGGTDTQYF

j_call: TRBJ2-1
v_call: TRBV2
clone_size: many
d_call: -
cdr3_nt: TGTGCCAGTCCGGGACTCAGCTCCTACAATGAGCAGTTCTTC
cdr3_aa: CASPGLSSYNEQFF

j_call: TRBJ1-2
v_call: TRBV29-1
clone_size: few
d_call: -
cdr3_nt: TGCAGCGTTGAAGCCAGGGCAGGACCTACAAACTATGGCTACACCTTC
cdr3_aa: CSVEARAGPTNYGYTF

j_call: TRBJ1-3
v_call: TRBV20-1
clone_size: many
d_call: -
cdr3_nt: TGCAGTGCTAGAGACGGCACTTCAAACACCATATATTTT
cdr3_aa: CSARDGTSNTIYF